This T cell receptor (beta chain) was observed in a study of monozygotic twins with inflammatory bowel disease. Germline V CDR1 and CDR2: SEHNR, FQNEAQ (reference sequence). CDR3 length equals 14 residues. TCRdb reprocessed the 5' RACE reads; each CDR3 protein has one entry and no DNA is given. The sample table sets out 200,000 to 250,000 distinct CDR3 sequences. The origin of this receptor is a human donor with ulcerative colitis or Crohn's disease, or a healthy co-twin of an affected twin (not recorded which). Specimen: blood. V and J are TRBV7-9 and TRBJ2-5; TCRdb calls TRBD1, which cannot be checked without DNA. The chain's CDR3 is CASSFGGSQETQYF.